This T cell receptor (beta chain) was recorded in a study of cytomegalovirus exposure and HLA in healthy donors. The PCR made use of 60 Vbeta and 13 Jbeta primers. Clones were read by immunoSEQ multiplex PCR, and TCRdb kept only the in-frame ones, dropping some. The profile covers over 100,000 clones, with around 74% appearing a single time and around 5% taken by the ten largest. With regard to this clone: Antigen specificity is unknown.

The CDR3 spans 14 residues. J was trimmed by 7 bases and V by 7 bases; bases with no gene match: 13. Germline V CDR1 and CDR2: SGHNT, YYREEE (reference sequence). Study results and limitations: Several top significant clusters appeared, in a later analysis, to be linked to common viral pathogens. Certain sequence variants were highly shared and formed a cluster, and this cluster was likely a sequencing artifact.

This TCR came from a man younger than 45 in good health and CMV-seropositive. This chain links TRBV5-4 with TRBJ2-7, with TRBD2 matching 8 bases. Sequenced material: PBMCs. The CDR3 nucleotides read TGTGCCAGCCGGCCGAAAGCGGGGGAGAGGGAGCAGTACTTC. Its protein product is CASRPKAGEREQYF.